The rows below give T cell receptor beta chains drawn from one sample of a study of T-cell memory formation after mild COVID-19. MiXCR, run by TCRdb on the 5' RACE reads, gives a single entry per CDR3 protein. The sample records around 450,000 distinct CDR3 sequences, more than 20% being singletons. The sample comprised PBMCs or a T cell subset sorted from them (not recorded which). These receptor sequences come from an adult woman who had mild COVID-19 (a few samples of this study predate the infection). Cell type and time point are not known. The CDR3 runs from the conserved cysteine through the conserved F or W. Each record gives: J gene, V gene, CDR3 protein.

J: TRBJ2-4; V: TRBV20-1; CDR3: CSASSSGGAGNIQYF
J: TRBJ1-1; V: TRBV7-9; CDR3: CASSLRDRAEAFF
J: TRBJ2-6; V: TRBV30; CDR3: CAWSDGRANVLTF
J: TRBJ2-3; V: TRBV4-2; CDR3: CASSQDASGGAGGTQYF
J: TRBJ2-3; V: TRBV10-3; CDR3: CAITQGDKSTDTQYF
J: TRBJ2-3; V: TRBV7-9; CDR3: CASSYRLAGSTDTQYF
J: TRBJ1-3; V: TRBV5-1; CDR3: CASSLASTASSGNTIYF
J: TRBJ2-7; V: TRBV7-8; CDR3: CASSLDRTGMSYEQYF
J: TRBJ2-3; V: TRBV24-1; CDR3: CATGTSTDTQYF
J: TRBJ2-5; V: TRBV6-5; CDR3: CASSRTGVRETQYF
J: TRBJ2-2; V: TRBV7-7; CDR3: CASSSSRARTGELFF
J: TRBJ1-4; V: TRBV4-2; CDR3: CASSQELGGTGYNEKLFF
J: TRBJ2-5; V: TRBV6-5; CDR3: CASSHTGLAGGGETQYF
J: TRBJ2-2; V: TRBV5-1; CDR3: CASSPTSGANTGELFF
J: TRBJ2-7; V: TRBV18; CDR3: CASSPSTGAYEQYF
J: TRBJ1-2; V: TRBV4-2; CDR3: CASSQDVAPTVGGYTF
J: TRBJ2-5; V: TRBV7-8; CDR3: CASSSLRGTTGQGRGTQYF
J: TRBJ1-2; V: TRBV11-1; CDR3: CASSLNRGGGYGYTF
J: TRBJ1-2; V: TRBV7-2; CDR3: CASSPYREIYGYTF
J: TRBJ2-4; V: TRBV11-3; CDR3: CASSSGAPRDF
J: TRBJ2-1; V: TRBV4-2; CDR3: CASSRARDNEQFF
J: TRBJ1-1; V: TRBV11-3; CDR3: CASSLTGQGYRTDGPAFF
J: TRBJ1-1; V: TRBV20-1; CDR3: CSAENTEAFF
J: TRBJ1-1; V: TRBV12-3/TRBV12-4; CDR3: CANRVSLMNTEAFF
J: TRBJ2-1; V: TRBV5-4; CDR3: CASSLDPLAGVSEQFF
J: TRBJ2-7; V: TRBV6-5; CDR3: CASGNSGSTGYEQYF
J: TRBJ2-3; V: TRBV7-2; CDR3: CASSSGTSGGGEYF
J: TRBJ2-1; V: TRBV23-1; CDR3: CASQTRGGLLAGERYEQFF
J: TRBJ1-3; V: TRBV2; CDR3: CASSEARGGSGNTIYF
J: TRBJ1-4; V: TRBV7-9; CDR3: CASSQNLDGEKLFF
J: TRBJ2-7; V: TRBV19; CDR3: CASSISLERYEQYF
J: TRBJ2-7; V: TRBV29-1; CDR3: CSVELVEREAYEQYF
J: TRBJ2-2; V: TRBV29-1; CDR3: CSVVTGGSGELFF
J: TRBJ1-2; V: TRBV6-5; CDR3: CASSLGQSSMRGYTF
J: TRBJ2-3; V: TRBV25-1; CDR3: CASSEGAIAGGPSDTQYF
J: TRBJ2-7; V: TRBV29-1; CDR3: CSVDPGTGSSYEQYF
J: TRBJ1-1; V: TRBV4-1; CDR3: CASSQESRNTEAFF
J: TRBJ2-3; V: TRBV12-3/TRBV12-4; CDR3: CASSLSAGTQYF
J: TRBJ1-1; V: TRBV20-1; CDR3: CSARDGYTEAFF
J: TRBJ1-2; V: TRBV7-9; CDR3: CASSQPGAGYTF
J: TRBJ1-2; V: TRBV20-1; CDR3: CSALPGGKGGYTF
J: TRBJ2-1; V: TRBV5-1; CDR3: CASVGDYNEQFF
J: TRBJ2-5; V: TRBV7-9; CDR3: CASSLLAGGEETQYF
J: TRBJ1-2; V: TRBV4-1; CDR3: CASSRTEDNYGYTF
J: TRBJ2-7; V: TRBV9; CDR3: CASSGDSRYEQYF
J: TRBJ2-7; V: TRBV6-1; CDR3: CASSEARGGYEQYF
J: TRBJ1-1; V: TRBV18; CDR3: CASSPLGIRDTEAFF
J: TRBJ1-6; V: TRBV20-1; CDR3: CSAREGQLLPLHF
J: TRBJ2-1; V: TRBV5-1; CDR3: CASSLAGSGGAYNEQFF
J: TRBJ2-6; V: TRBV2; CDR3: CASRPGTSRMSGANVLTF
J: TRBJ1-2; V: TRBV6-5; CDR3: CASSSDGLGFGGGYTF